The next 20 T cell receptor beta chains were all read from a single sample in a study of early T cells in non-severe SARS-CoV-2 infection. TCRdb re-derived calls from the 5' RACE reads in MiXCR, one entry per CDR3 protein. The sample records around 80,000 distinct CDR3 sequences, about 10% being singletons. The sample here was whole blood, taken at baseline. The receptors come from an adult who was a healthcare worker with PCR-confirmed SARS-CoV-2 infection or an uninfected control (not recorded which).

The chain has TRBV20-1 and TRBJ2-1; either TRBD1 or TRBD2 may supply D (6 bases each). The CDR3 contains 15 residues. V was trimmed by 2 bases and J by 7 bases, leaving 18 bases between them. Germline CDR1 reads DFQATT; CDR2 reads SNEGSKA (reference sequence). The CDR3 bases are TGCAGTGCTAGATTGACTAGTCAGGGGCTGAATGAGCAGTTCTTC. Its protein product is CSARLTSQGLNEQFF.

This clonotype was found many times. Written as DNA, the CDR3 is TGTGCCAGCAGCCAGAGGACAGGGAATCTCGAAGAAGCTTTCTTT. Protein product: CASSQRTGNLEEAFF. This rearrangement joins TRBV3-1 to TRBJ1-1; 8 bases map to TRBD1. The V and J ends lost 3 bases and 8 bases, in that order; junction bases with no gene match: 11. The CDR3 is 15 amino acids. Germline V gene data show CDR1 as LGHDT and CDR2 as YNNKEL (reference sequence).

This clonotype appeared many times. This chain links TRBV7-9 with TRBJ2-3, with 8 bases lining up with TRBD2. The CDR3 is made up of 16 amino acids. Germline trimming cut 1 base from V and 0 bases from J; bases unmatched to any gene: 3. The V gene's germline CDR1 is SEHNR and CDR2 FQNEAQ (reference sequence). The CDR3 spells CASSLVSGTSTDTQYF. CDR3 coding DNA: TGTGCCAGCAGCTTAGTTAGCGGGACGAGCACAGATACGCAGTATTTT.

This clonotype was observed at least ten times. The V gene is TRBV7-2, the J gene TRBJ2-1, with a weak D call TRBD2 (5 bases). V was clipped by 2 bases and J by 8 bases, with 13 bases between them. CDR1 and CDR2 from the germline V gene are SGHTA and FQGNSA. The CDR3 is 14 residues long. This chain's CDR3 is CASSLTPWGDEQFF. For the CDR3, the DNA is TGTGCCAGCAGCTTAACCCCCTGGGGAGATGAGCAGTTCTTC.

V usage is TRBV18 and J usage is TRBJ1-6; possibly TRBD1 for D (5 bases). Trimming removed 4 bases from V and 5 bases from J, with 12 bases in between. The CDR3 runs 15 residues. Germline loops: CDR1 KGHSH, CDR2 LQKENI. CDR3 DNA sequence: TGTGCCAGCTCACTGGGGCGCGGGGATAATTCACCCCTCCACTTT. Its translation: CASSLGRGDNSPLHF.

In DNA form, the CDR3 reads TGCAGTGCTAGAAGTCCAGGGAAAATTTACAATGAGCAGTTCTTC. It is translated as CSARSPGKIYNEQFF. The rearrangement joins TRBV20-1 to TRBJ2-1; weak D call: TRBD1 (5 bases). Germline V gives CDR1 DFQATT, CDR2 SNEGSKA (reference sequence). This CDR3 spans 15 amino acids. The V end was cut by 2 bases, the J end by 4 bases, with 15 bases between.

The sample holds many counts of this clonotype. The CDR3 loop reads CASSFSGRETQYF. DNA for the CDR3: TGTGCCAGCAGCTTCAGCGGGAGGGAGACCCAGTACTTC. The chain couples TRBV7-2 to TRBJ2-5; 9 positions match TRBD2. The CDR3 loop spans 13 amino acids. CDR1 is SGHTA and CDR2 is FQGNSA in the germline V gene. Trimming at V came to 3 bases and at J to 5 bases, leaving 1 base not matched to a gene.

This clonotype was seen repeatedly, ten times or more. V usage is TRBV28 and J usage is TRBJ2-7; D perhaps matches TRBD1 (6 bases). Deletions cut 6 bases from V and 0 bases from J, with 21 bases between. The germline V gene has CDR1 MDHEN and CDR2 SYDVKM. The CDR3 has 17 amino acids. The CDR3 DNA sequence: TGTGCCAGCAGGCCGGGACATTTGATGTGGAGCTCCTACGAGCAGTACTTC. Translation gives CASRPGHLMWSSYEQYF. Filled out from reference TRBV28 and TRBJ2-7, the complete variable domain reads DVKVTQSSRYLVKRTGEKVFLECVQDMDHENMFWYRQDPGLGLRLIYFSYDVKMKEKGDIPEGYSVSREKKERFSLILESASTNQTSMYLCASRPGHLMWSSYEQYFGPGTRLTVT.

V gene TRBV27 combines with J gene TRBJ2-5; 7 bases match TRBD1. The CDR3 runs to 17 residues. V trimming: 5 bases; J trimming: 2 bases; junction bases outside the gene matches: 14. Germline loops: CDR1 MNHEY, CDR2 SMNVEV (reference sequence). Here the CDR3 DNA reads TGTGCCAGCAGTAATATCGTCTCGACAGGGCTACAAGAGACCCAGTACTTC. Protein product: CASSNIVSTGLQETQYF.

This clonotype was observed at least ten times. The chain has TRBV28 and TRBJ2-7; D perhaps matches TRBD2 (6 bases). V was pared by 6 bases and J by 6 bases, with 18 bases between. The CDR3 totals 14 residues. Looked up from germline, CDR1 is MDHEN and CDR2 is SYDVKM. The CDR3 sequence is CASRSGAGSREQYF. In DNA, the CDR3 is TGTGCCAGCAGATCGGGAGCGGGTTCCCGCGAGCAGTACTTC.

This chain links TRBV12-5 with TRBJ2-5; 14 bases agree with TRBD2. Per the germline V gene, CDR1 is LGHNT and CDR2 is FRNRAP. The CDR3 loop spans 15 amino acids. J was trimmed by 5 bases and V by 5 bases; bases with no gene match: 4. The CDR3 here is CASGPGLAGAETQYF. CDR3 sequence (DNA): TGTGCTAGTGGTCCGGGACTAGCGGGAGCTGAGACCCAGTACTTC.

This clonotype was detected only a few times. CDR3: CAWTAAFGEQFF. The CDR3 DNA follows: TGTGCCTGGACAGCGGCGTTTGGTGAGCAGTTCTTC. The chain carries TRBV30 and TRBJ2-1, with D possibly matching TRBD2 (5 bases). The CDR3 sequence is 12 residues long. Deletions cut 4 bases from V and 9 bases from J, with 13 bases between. CDR1 is GTSNPN, CDR2 SVGIG, per germline (reference sequence).

This clonotype has at least ten counts. The chain is built from TRBV6-1 and TRBJ2-7; perhaps TRBD1 as D (5 bases). The V end lost 4 bases, the J end lost 3 bases, and 10 bases lay between the germline ends. Germline loops: CDR1 MNHNS, CDR2 SASEGT. The CDR3 spans 13 residues. Here the CDR3 DNA reads TGTGCCAGCAGTGGAGTGCAGGGCTACGAGCAGTACTTC. This codes for CASSGVQGYEQYF.

The rearrangement links TRBV10-3 to TRBJ2-1, with 9 bases that match TRBD2. Germline-derived CDR1 and CDR2 are ENHRY and SYGVKD. The CDR3 spans 16 residues. Trimming removed 7 bases from V and 5 bases from J; junction bases left unmatched: 12. The CDR3 loop reads CAITRLAGVLNNEQFF. CDR3 bases: TGTGCCATCACTAGGTTAGCGGGAGTCTTGAACAATGAGCAGTTCTTC.

This clonotype has just a few counts. This rearrangement joins TRBV15 to TRBJ1-1; possibly TRBD1 for D (6 bases). Germline V gene data show CDR1 as LNHNV and CDR2 as YYDKDF (reference sequence). The CDR3 covers 13 residues. The V and J ends lost 6 bases and 0 bases respectively, with 8 bases between them. The CDR3 region is CATSGGMNTEAFF. The CDR3 DNA reads TGTGCCACCAGTGGGGGCATGAACACTGAAGCTTTCTTT. The full variable domain, with the rest looked up from reference TRBV15 and TRBJ1-1, is DAMVIQNPRYQVTQFGKPVTLSCSQTLNHNVMYWYQQKSSQAPKLLFHYYDKDFNNEADTPDNFQSRRPNTSFCFLDIRSPGLGDTAMYLCATSGGMNTEAFFGQGTRLTVV.

This clonotype was found many times. The CDR3 nucleotides are TGCAGTGCTAGCCCAGGGGGGTCTGAGCAGTTCTTC. Its translation: CSASPGGSEQFF. The V gene is TRBV20-1, the J gene TRBJ2-1, with D tentatively TRBD1 (7 bases). The CDR3 is made up of 12 amino acids. Trimming took off 3 bases at V and 9 bases at J, with 12 bases between the two ends. The germline V gene encodes CDR1 DFQATT and CDR2 SNEGSKA (reference sequence).

Many counts were recorded for this clonotype. The gene calls are TRBV28 and TRBJ1-6; 8 bases align to TRBD1. V shed 6 bases and J 7 bases; nucleotides not matched to a gene: 14. Germline CDR1 MDHEN, CDR2 SYDVKM. There are 17 residues in the CDR3. The CDR3 sequence is CASSPDREPMMNSPLHF. CDR3 sequence (DNA): TGTGCCAGCAGCCCGGACAGGGAGCCCATGATGAATTCACCCCTCCACTTT.

This clonotype was detected only a few times. The chain carries TRBV20-1 and TRBJ2-5; D unresolved. Trimming shortened V by 3 bases and J by 2 bases, and 7 bases separated the two germline ends. Germline V CDR1 and CDR2: DFQATT, SNEGSKA (reference sequence). The CDR3 contains 12 residues. As DNA, the CDR3 is TGCAGTGCTAGGAGATCTCAAGAGACCCAGTACTTC. Translation gives CSARRSQETQYF.

This clonotype was counted at least ten times. Sequence at one end of the junction differs from germline and may be a read error. The CDR3 loop is CAGSPGTGFYEQYF. In DNA form, the CDR3 reads TGTGCCGGCTCACCCGGGACAGGCTTTTACGAGCAGTACTTC. V and J are TRBV18 and TRBJ2-7, with 8 bases matching TRBD1. CDR1 is KGHSH, CDR2 LQKENI, per germline. The CDR3 extends over 14 amino acids.

This clonotype was seen repeatedly, ten times or more. The J gene is TRBJ2-1, the V gene TRBV24-1, with a tentative D call TRBD1 (5 bases). Trimming cost V 0 bases and J 5 bases, with 10 bases left between them. Germline loops: CDR1 KGHDR, CDR2 SFDVKD. The CDR3 consists of 15 residues. CDR3 nucleotides: TGTGCCACCAGTGATTTGAGGGCAGGGCACAATGAGCAGTTCTTC. Translating gives CATSDLRAGHNEQFF.